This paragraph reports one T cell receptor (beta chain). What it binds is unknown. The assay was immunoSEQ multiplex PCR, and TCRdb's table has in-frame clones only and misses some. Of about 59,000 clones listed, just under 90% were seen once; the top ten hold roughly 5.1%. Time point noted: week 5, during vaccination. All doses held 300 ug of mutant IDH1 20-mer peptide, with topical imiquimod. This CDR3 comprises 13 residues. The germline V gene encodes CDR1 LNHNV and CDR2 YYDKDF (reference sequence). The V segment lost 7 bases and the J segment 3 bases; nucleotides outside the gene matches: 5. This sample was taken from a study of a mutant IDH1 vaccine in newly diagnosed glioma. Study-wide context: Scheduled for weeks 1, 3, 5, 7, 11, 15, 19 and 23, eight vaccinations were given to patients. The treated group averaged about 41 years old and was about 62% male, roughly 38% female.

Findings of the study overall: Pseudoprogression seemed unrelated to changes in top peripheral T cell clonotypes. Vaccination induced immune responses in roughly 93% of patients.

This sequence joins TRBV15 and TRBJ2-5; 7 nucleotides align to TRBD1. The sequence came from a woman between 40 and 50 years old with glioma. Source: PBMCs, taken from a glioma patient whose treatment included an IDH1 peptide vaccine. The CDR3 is CATMVGGEETQYF. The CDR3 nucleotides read TGTGCCACCATGGTAGGGGGCGAAGAGACCCAGTACTTC.